A selection of T cell receptor beta chains follows, all from one sample in a study of neurological immune-mediated disorders. TCRdb independently ran MiXCR on the 5' RACE reads; one entry per CDR3 protein. Of 55,000 or so distinct CDR3 sequences listed, 3% to 4.5% were seen once; the top ten hold about 2%. The sample was CD4+ T cells from blood. The receptors were sampled from a woman between 40 and 55 years old with multiple sclerosis. Each CDR3 is given with its conserved first and last residue. D genes are given only for firm matches. Expanded clones get a size class; other rows say once, few or many, or leave the size out.

V gene	D gene	clone size	J gene	CDR3 protein	CDR3 DNA
TRBV20-1	-	many	TRBJ2-2	CSARGTVSGELFF	TGCAGTGCTAGAGGGACAGTAAGCGGGGAGCTGTTTTTT
TRBV6-5	-	many	TRBJ2-7	CASSYSASGTPPYEQYF	TGTGCCAGCAGTTACTCAGCCAGTGGGACCCCTCCCTACGAGCAGTACTTC
TRBV18	-	-	TRBJ2-3	CASSPLSGTDTQYF	TGTGCCAGCTCACCTCTAAGCGGCACAGATACGCAGTATTTT
TRBV20-1	-	many	TRBJ1-1	CSALQGDTEAFF	TGCAGTGCTTTACAGGGAGACACTGAAGCTTTCTTT
TRBV4-1	-	many	TRBJ2-7	CASSQDWKGEQYF	TGCGCCAGCAGCCAAGATTGGAAGGGGGAGCAGTACTTC
TRBV5-1	TRBD1	many	TRBJ1-1	CASSDRGVGQVGAFF	TGCGCCAGCAGTGACAGGGGAGTAGGTCAAGTAGGAGCTTTCTTT
TRBV5-1	-	many	TRBJ2-1	CASSLEASYNEQFF	TGCGCCAGCAGCTTGGAGGCCAGTTACAATGAGCAGTTCTTC
TRBV10-3	TRBD2	many	TRBJ2-1	CAIRGPGLGDNEQFF	TGTGCCATCAGAGGTCCGGGACTAGGGGACAATGAGCAGTTCTTC
TRBV27	-	many	TRBJ1-6	CASSGERNSPLHF	TGTGCCAGCAGTGGAGAGAGGAATTCACCCCTCCACTTT
TRBV6-5	-	many	TRBJ1-3	CASRTSVDTIYF	TGTGCCAGCCGGACGTCCGTGGACACCATATATTTT
TRBV11-2	-	many	TRBJ2-7	CASSLEEGTYEQYF	TGTGCCAGCAGCTTAGAAGAGGGAACCTACGAGCAGTACTTC
TRBV5-4	-	many	TRBJ2-5	CASSFGSAQETQYF	TGTGCCAGCAGCTTCGGCAGCGCTCAAGAGACCCAGTACTTC
TRBV18	-	many	TRBJ1-6	CASSPSSDSPLHF	TGTGCCAGCTCACCGAGTAGTGATTCACCCCTCCACTTT
TRBV4-1	-	medium-sized	TRBJ1-6	CASSQVYRDNNSPLHF	TGCGCCAGCAGCCAAGTCTACAGGGATAATAATTCACCCCTCCACTTT
TRBV6-2/TRBV6-3	-	many	TRBJ1-5	CASSPRAQPQHF	TGTGCCAGCAGTCCTCGGGCCCAGCCCCAGCATTTT
TRBV5-1	TRBD1	many	TRBJ1-1	CASSGDRDTEAFF	TGCGCCAGCAGCGGGGACAGGGACACTGAAGCTTTCTTT
TRBV2	-	many	TRBJ2-3	CASRWGSADTQYF	TGTGCCAGCAGGTGGGGCAGTGCAGATACGCAGTATTTT
TRBV18	-	-	TRBJ2-7	CASSPKLAAYEQYF	TGTGCCAGCTCACCAAAGTTGGCAGCTTACGAGCAGTACTTC
TRBV3-1	-	many	TRBJ2-1	CASSPGTVEGGSKFF	TGTGCCAGCAGCCCCGGGACAGTCGAGGGGGGCTCAAAATTCTTC
TRBV5-1	TRBD2	many	TRBJ2-1	CASSLVAGGDNEQFF	TGCGCCAGCAGCTTGGTAGCGGGGGGGGACAATGAGCAGTTCTTC
TRBV20-1	-	many	TRBJ1-1	CSASKTGAEAFF	TGCAGTGCTAGCAAGACTGGAGCTGAAGCTTTCTTT
TRBV18	-	many	TRBJ1-3	CASSLTTLRAGVGNTIYF	TGTGCCAGCTCACTAACCACCCTAAGAGCCGGAGTCGGAAACACCATATATTTT
TRBV27	-	many	TRBJ1-2	CASTTRGSNYGYTF	TGTGCCAGCACCACTCGGGGGTCTAACTATGGCTACACCTTC
TRBV10-3	-	many	TRBJ1-2	CAISESEGFYYGYTF	TGTGCCATCAGTGAGTCGGAGGGTTTTTACTATGGCTACACCTTC
TRBV5-1	-	many	TRBJ2-7	CASSPSPGQIYEQYF	TGCGCCAGCAGCCCGTCCCCGGGACAAATCTACGAGCAGTACTTC
TRBV5-1	-	many	TRBJ1-2	CASSLVGADYGYTF	TGCGCCAGCAGCTTGGTGGGGGCGGACTATGGCTACACCTTC
TRBV20-1	-	many	TRBJ2-7	CSARGGIGPGTGYEQYF	TGCAGTGCTAGAGGGGGAATTGGTCCTGGGACCGGCTACGAGCAGTACTTC